This T cell receptor beta chain was recorded in a study of shared clonotypes between healthy human individuals (dated by TCRdb to the early 2020s). For the wider study: A few men and a couple of women, aged 18 to 49 years, made up the cohort. For each donor, three plates each were used for CD4 naive and CD4 memory, two plates were used for CD8 naive, and one plate was used for CD8 memory. Blood TCR repertoires of several healthy adults were deeply sequenced to estimate repertoire size and the extent of clonotype sharing between individuals. To increase sequencing depth and limit assay-specific biases, TCR repertoire library preparation and sequencing were carried out by different laboratories using diverse techniques. Leukapheresis yielded between about 0.85 and 10 billion PBMCs per donor. Overall study outcomes, separate from this receptor: The genetic and exposure-history diversity represented was limited by the small number of donors. Sampling was restricted to blood, and TCR repertoires in tissues likely differ from the TCR repertoires found in blood. Across four donors, around 5% of naive CD4, around 3.5% of naive CD8, around 2.1% of memory CD4, and 0.4% to 0.45% of memory CD8 clonotypes were shared. Even with the large sequencing depth, rarefaction of the sorted-subset datasets indicated that sequencing was incomplete. Naive subsets generally had larger estimated clonotype richness than memory subsets did. Pairwise subsampling indicated that sequencing depth was expected to affect the degree of clonotype sharing among donors. Higher generation probabilities were observed for clonotypes shared by all four sorted-subset donors than for non-shared clonotypes.

The donors were healthy, HIV-negative adults who had no recently reported acute infections or vaccinations. Every donor was a Caucasian adult residing in Nashville, Tennessee, USA. CD4+ T cells were enriched through magnetic negative selection, after which naive cells were positively selected on CD45RA and the remaining negative fraction served as the memory subset. Blood was obtained by leukapheresis, after which PBMCs were separated by Ficoll-Histopaque density gradient centrifugation and cryopreserved in liquid nitrogen vapor phase. Analytical flow cytometry was used to check the purity and quantity of each magnetically sorted T cell population. Genomic DNA was isolated from each sorted fraction and quantified by UV absorbance on a Nanodrop 2000c. TCR CDR3 regions were amplified from genomic DNA by multiplex PCR using the deep immunoSEQ assay. For each cell subset, the extracted genomic DNA was distributed evenly across all wells of several immunoSEQ 96-well plates, and each plate served as one replicate. Each replicate PCR for sorted subsets received around 0.2 ug genomic DNA, equal to about 30,000 T cell genomes. The purified libraries were quantified using a Qubit 3.0 fluorometer, sized with a Bioanalyzer 2100, and then quantified again using the KAPA Library Quantification kit. Every immunoSEQ 96-well plate was sequenced on a dedicated single-read 150-cycle Illumina NextSeq 550 flow cell. The study's own analysis went as follows. Because the immunoSEQ output included only junctional sequences and no quality scores, the filtering could not be the same as the filtering used for full-length reads. To assign V/J genes and CDR3, sequences were annotated against IMGT germline references using PyIR, a Python wrapper for IgBLAST v1.9. Reads were removed for weak V/J assignments (E-value above 1e-6), missing CDR3, stop codons, out-of-frame junctions, or ambiguous translated residues. V3J clonotypes were defined by identical inferred V gene, J gene, and CDR3 amino acid sequence. Percentage overlap between repertoires was computed as shared unique clonotypes divided by the size of the smaller repertoire. Repertoire richness was assessed with RTK rarefaction, the Chao1 estimator, and Recon v2.1 estimates of unobserved clonotypes. Generation probabilities were computed with OLGA for all TCRbeta clonotypes obtained by the gDNA method from a handful of donors. In its TCRdb copy, this immuneACCESS table keeps in-frame sequences only and misses some clones. Where compared with another copy, unresolved V genes explain less than half of these, and the others have no known cause. That table supplies the V and J calls and clone size; D and trimming were determined from the DNA. The sample records about 2.4 million clones, roughly 93% of which are singletons. The ten largest clones add up to approximately 0.37% of the sample.

CDR3 length: 14 amino acids, cysteine to phenylalanine. Only the CDR3 portion is preserved as DNA: 42 bases, with reading frame beginning at the first base. CDR1 and CDR2, looked up from the germline V gene, are MNHEY and SVGAGI. V is trimmed back by 6 bases and J by 2 bases, and the junction contains 6 bases that no gene match accounts for. Notes on this clone: Which antigen it targets is not known. No qualities accompany the bases; no much larger clone lies one base away.

Recombination connected TRBV6-5 to TRBJ1-2; 7 bases in the middle match TRBD1. This clonotype was obtained from a young man in good health. Some clones in this sample may be carry-over from other donors' samples. Sequencing input: naive CD4+ T cells from PBMCs. The intended sense of this specimen's cell subset or site label: CD45RA+ positively selected. The CDR3 region: CASRRQGLNYGYTF. The DNA is as follows: TGTGCCAGCAGAAGACAGGGCCTGAACTATGGCTACACCTTC.